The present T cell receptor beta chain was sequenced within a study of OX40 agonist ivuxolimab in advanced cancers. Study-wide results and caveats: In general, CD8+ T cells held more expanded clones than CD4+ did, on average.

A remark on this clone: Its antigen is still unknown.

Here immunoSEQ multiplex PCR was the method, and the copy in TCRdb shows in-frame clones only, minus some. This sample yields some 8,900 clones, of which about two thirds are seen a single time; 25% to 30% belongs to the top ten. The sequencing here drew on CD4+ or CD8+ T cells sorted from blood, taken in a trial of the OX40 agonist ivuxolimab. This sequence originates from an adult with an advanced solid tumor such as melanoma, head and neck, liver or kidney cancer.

The CDR3 region is CASSRWTGEELFF. CDR3 DNA: TGTGCCAGCAGCAGATGGACAGGGGAGGAACTGTTTTTT. The chain uses TRBV14 and TRBJ1-4; TRBD1 agrees at 9 bases. The CDR3 totals 13 residues. Germline CDR1 and CDR2: SGHDN and FVKESK. V was clipped by 5 bases and J by 12 bases; unmatched bases: 7.